The T cell receptor beta chain described here comes from a study of T-cell reconstitution after alpha-beta-depleted transplantation in children. TCRbeta library construction was performed incorporating unique molecular identifiers. TCRdb re-analysed the PCR reads in MiXCR, keeping a single row per CDR3 protein. The data hold 700,000 to 950,000 distinct CDR3 sequences, with approximately 15% observed a single time. This clonotype showed up many times. Its antigen is still unknown. Losses at the gene ends were 4 bases for V and 2 bases for J; bases not matched to a gene: 14. The CDR3 sequence is 19 residues long. Germline CDR1 MGHRA, CDR2 YSYEKL. Study-level results: Where some patients showed high TCRbeta diversity at day 60, it came from recipient T cells and thymic progenitors that had survived.

The source is a male patient aged 10 to 17 who had a stem cell transplant for acute lymphoblastic leukemia, so the T cells may come from the graft donor. Sample: PBMCs, mostly from graft donor cells, taken 360 days after TCRalphabeta/CD19-depleted stem cell transplant. The gene calls are TRBV4-1 and TRBJ2-7; 13 nucleotides line up with TRBD2. Written as DNA, the CDR3 is TGCGCCAGCAGCCCTTACTTTCCGGGACTAGCGGGAACCCCCTACGAGCAGTACTTC. It specifies CASSPYFPGLAGTPYEQYF.